These 6 T cell receptor beta chains were all obtained from the same sample, sequenced in a study of T cell clonotyping in hematopoietic cell transplantation listed by TCRdb under 2021. In the paper's terms, the time point label means: 100 days after allo-HCT. Library preparation was by the immunoSEQ multiplex PCR assay. As stored in TCRdb, this immuneACCESS dataset retains in-frame rearrangements with V and J assigned. A fraction of the clones does not appear; measured against another copy, unresolved V genes explain less than half of the discrepancy, and the remainder lacks a known reason. This sample comprises approximately 15,000 clones, more than 75% of them detected only once. The biggest ten clones account for 4% to 4.5% of the sample. Sequencing used PBMCs, obtained 100 days after allogeneic stem cell transplant. All receptors come from a male patient aged 55-69 years who had an allogeneic stem cell transplant from a related donor, so the T cells may come from the graft donor. Some clones in this sample may be carry-over from other donors' samples.

CDR3 DNA sequence: TGCGCCAGCAGCCAAGGGCCGACTAGCAAGGAGACCCAGTACTTC. This encodes CASSQGPTSKETQYF. The V gene is TRBV4-3, the J gene TRBJ2-5, with 7 bases identical to TRBD2. Germline assignment: CDR1 LGHNA and CDR2 YSLEER. J was trimmed by 5 bases and V by 1 base; bases with no gene match: 7. There are 15 residues in the CDR3.

The gene calls are TRBV5-1 and TRBJ2-3; 9 nucleotides agree with TRBD2. CDR3 length: 16 amino acids. The V gene end was trimmed by 2 bases and the J gene end by 2 bases; junction bases not matched to a gene: 6. Germline V gives CDR1 SGHRS, CDR2 YFSETQ. The DNA of the CDR3 is TGCGCCAGCAGCTTTGTAAGACTAGCGGACACAGATACGCAGTATTTT. This sequence encodes CASSFVRLADTDTQYF.

The V call is TRBV11-3, the J call TRBJ1-1; D not certain. From germline, CDR1 is SGHNT and CDR2 YENEEA. The CDR3 contains 16 residues. The germline V and J ends were trimmed by 0 bases and 3 bases, with 14 bases remaining between them. Here the CDR3 reads CASSLEALGLHTEAFF. The DNA for the CDR3 is TGTGCCAGCAGCTTAGAGGCACTCGGTCTTCACACTGAAGCTTTCTTT.

This clone was observed a handful of times. The chain has TRBV27 and TRBJ2-7, with 7 nucleotides matching TRBD2. Germline V gene data show CDR1 as MNHEY and CDR2 as SMNVEV (reference sequence). This CDR3 spans 14 amino acids. J lost 3 bases, V lost 4 bases, and 6 bases had no gene match. Written as DNA, the CDR3 is TGTGCCAGCAGTTCGGGGGGTTTCCTCTACGAGCAGTACTTC. It is translated as CASSSGGFLYEQYF.

The J gene is TRBJ1-5, the V gene TRBV4-2; 8 nucleotides line up with TRBD1. CDR3 length: 15 residues. With V trimmed by 0 bases and J by 7 bases, 5 bases remained unmatched. Germline V gene data show CDR1 as LGHNA and CDR2 as YNFKEQ. The CDR3 coding sequence is TGTGCCAGCAGCCAAGATATGGCAGGGGGCCAGCCCCAGCATTTT. It specifies CASSQDMAGGQPQHF.

V and J are TRBV27 and TRBJ2-7; possible D gene TRBD1, 6 bases. V was trimmed by 8 bases and J by 3 bases, leaving 17 bases between them. Germline values: CDR1 MNHEY, CDR2 SMNVEV (reference sequence). The CDR3 covers 14 residues. The DNA of the CDR3 is TGTGCCAGCGGGGACATGGGATCTAACTACGAGCAGTACTTC. This codes for CASGDMGSNYEQYF.